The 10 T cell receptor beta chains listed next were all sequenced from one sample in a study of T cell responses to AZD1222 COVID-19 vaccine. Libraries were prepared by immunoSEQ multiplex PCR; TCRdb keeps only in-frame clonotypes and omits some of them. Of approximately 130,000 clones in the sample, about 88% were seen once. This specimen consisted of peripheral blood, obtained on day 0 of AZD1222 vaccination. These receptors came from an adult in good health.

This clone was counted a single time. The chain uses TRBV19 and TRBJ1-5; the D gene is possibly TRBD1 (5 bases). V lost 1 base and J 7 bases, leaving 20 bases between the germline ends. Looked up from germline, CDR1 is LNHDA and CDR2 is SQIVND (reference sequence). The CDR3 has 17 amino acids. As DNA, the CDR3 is TGTGCCAGTAGTATAGGGACGTTTAACAGGCCCGAACAGCCCCAGCATTTT. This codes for CASSIGTFNRPEQPQHF.

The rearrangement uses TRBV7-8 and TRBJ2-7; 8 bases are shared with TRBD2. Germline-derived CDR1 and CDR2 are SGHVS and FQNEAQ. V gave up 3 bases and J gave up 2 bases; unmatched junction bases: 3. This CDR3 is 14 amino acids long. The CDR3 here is CASSLGLDAYEQYF. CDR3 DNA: TGTGCCAGCAGCTTGGGACTAGATGCCTACGAGCAGTACTTC.

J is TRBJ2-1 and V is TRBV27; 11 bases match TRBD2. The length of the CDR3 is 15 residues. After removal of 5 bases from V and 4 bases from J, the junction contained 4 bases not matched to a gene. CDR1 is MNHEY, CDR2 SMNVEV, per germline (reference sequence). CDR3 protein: CASSPGTSGYNEQFF. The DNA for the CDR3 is TGTGCCAGCAGTCCCGGGACTAGCGGTTACAATGAGCAGTTCTTC.

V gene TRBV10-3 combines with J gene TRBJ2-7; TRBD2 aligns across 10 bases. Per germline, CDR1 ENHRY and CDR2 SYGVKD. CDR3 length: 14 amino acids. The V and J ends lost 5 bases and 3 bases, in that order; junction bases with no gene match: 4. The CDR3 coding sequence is TGTGCCATCAGTACTAGCGGGGACAACTACGAGCAGTACTTC. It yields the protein CAISTSGDNYEQYF.

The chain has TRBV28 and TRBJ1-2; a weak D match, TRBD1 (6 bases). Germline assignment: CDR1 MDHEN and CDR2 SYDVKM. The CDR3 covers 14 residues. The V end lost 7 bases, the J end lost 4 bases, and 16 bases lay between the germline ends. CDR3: CASTLSTGSYGYTF. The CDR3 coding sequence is TGTGCCAGCACCCTAAGTACAGGGTCCTATGGCTACACCTTC.

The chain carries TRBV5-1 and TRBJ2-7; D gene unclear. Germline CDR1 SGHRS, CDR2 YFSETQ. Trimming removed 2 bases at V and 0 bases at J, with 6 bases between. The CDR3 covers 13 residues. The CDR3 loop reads CASSFPHSYEQYF. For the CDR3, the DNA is TGCGCCAGCAGCTTCCCCCACTCCTACGAGCAGTACTTC.

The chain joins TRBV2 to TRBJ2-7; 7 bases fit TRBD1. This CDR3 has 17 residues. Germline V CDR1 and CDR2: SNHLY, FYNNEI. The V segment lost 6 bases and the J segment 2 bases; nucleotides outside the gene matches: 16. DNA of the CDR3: TGTGCCAGCAGCGAGGGTTTAGGGACAGCACTCACCTACGAGCAGTACTTC. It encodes CASSEGLGTALTYEQYF.

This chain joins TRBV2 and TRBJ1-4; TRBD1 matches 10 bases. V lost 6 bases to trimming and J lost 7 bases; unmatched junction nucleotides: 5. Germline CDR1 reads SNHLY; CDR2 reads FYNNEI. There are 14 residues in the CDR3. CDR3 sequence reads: CASSDRDRGEKLFF. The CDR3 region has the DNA TGTGCCAGCAGCGACCGGGACAGGGGTGAAAAACTGTTTTTT.

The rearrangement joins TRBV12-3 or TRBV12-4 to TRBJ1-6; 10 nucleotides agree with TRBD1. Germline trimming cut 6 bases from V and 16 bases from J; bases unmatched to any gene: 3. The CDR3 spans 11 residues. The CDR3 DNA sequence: TGTGCCAGCAGCCCGGACAGGGGGCTCCACTTT. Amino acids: CASSPDRGLHF.

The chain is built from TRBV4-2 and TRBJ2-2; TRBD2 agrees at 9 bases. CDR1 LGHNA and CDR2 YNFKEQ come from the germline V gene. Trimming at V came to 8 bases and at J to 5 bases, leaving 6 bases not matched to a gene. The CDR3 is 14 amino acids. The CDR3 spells CASAAGGGTGELFF. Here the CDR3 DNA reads TGTGCCAGCGCAGCGGGGGGAGGTACCGGGGAGCTGTTTTTT.